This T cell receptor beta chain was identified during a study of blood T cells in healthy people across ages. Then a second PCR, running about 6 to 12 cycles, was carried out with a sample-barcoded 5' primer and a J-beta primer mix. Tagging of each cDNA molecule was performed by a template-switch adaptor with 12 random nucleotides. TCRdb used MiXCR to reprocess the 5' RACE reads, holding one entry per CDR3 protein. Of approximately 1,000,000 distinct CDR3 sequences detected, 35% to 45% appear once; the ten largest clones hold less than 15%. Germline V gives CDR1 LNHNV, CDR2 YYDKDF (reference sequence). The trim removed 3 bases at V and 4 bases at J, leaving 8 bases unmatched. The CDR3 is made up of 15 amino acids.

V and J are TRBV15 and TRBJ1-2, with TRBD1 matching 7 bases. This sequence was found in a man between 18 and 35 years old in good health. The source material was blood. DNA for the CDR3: TGTGCCACCAGCAGTCGGACAGGTGCCTTCTATGGCTACACCTTC. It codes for CATSSRTGAFYGYTF.